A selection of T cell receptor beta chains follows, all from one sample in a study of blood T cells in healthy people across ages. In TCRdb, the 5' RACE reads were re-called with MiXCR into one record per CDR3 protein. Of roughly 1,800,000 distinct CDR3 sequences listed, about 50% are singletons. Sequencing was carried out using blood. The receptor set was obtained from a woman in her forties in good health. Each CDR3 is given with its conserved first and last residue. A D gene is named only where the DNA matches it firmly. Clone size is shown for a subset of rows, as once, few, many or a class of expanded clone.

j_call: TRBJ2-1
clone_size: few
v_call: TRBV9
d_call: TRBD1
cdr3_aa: CASSGPEQGYNEQFF
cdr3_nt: TGTGCCAGCAGCGGACCGGAACAGGGGTATAATGAGCAGTTCTTC

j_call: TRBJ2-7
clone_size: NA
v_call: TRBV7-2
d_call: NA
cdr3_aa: CASSFFPGEQYF
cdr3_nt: TGTGCCAGCAGCTTCTTCCCCGGGGAGCAGTACTTC

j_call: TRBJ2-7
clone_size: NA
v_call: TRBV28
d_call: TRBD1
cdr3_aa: CASSNGQGLAYEQYF
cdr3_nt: TGTGCCAGCAGCAACGGACAGGGACTGGCCTACGAGCAGTACTTC

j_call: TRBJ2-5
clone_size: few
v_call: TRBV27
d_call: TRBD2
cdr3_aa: CASSQAGFQETQYF
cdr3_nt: TGTGCCAGCAGTCAAGCGGGATTCCAAGAGACCCAGTACTTC

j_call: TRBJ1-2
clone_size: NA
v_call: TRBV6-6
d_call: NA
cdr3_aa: CASSIRADGYTF
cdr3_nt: TGTGCCAGCAGTATCCGGGCCGATGGCTACACCTTC

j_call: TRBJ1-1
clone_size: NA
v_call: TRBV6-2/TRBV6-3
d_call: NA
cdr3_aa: CASARVGVGRSTEAFF
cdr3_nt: TGTGCCAGCGCTAGAGTGGGGGTCGGAAGATCCACTGAAGCTTTCTTT

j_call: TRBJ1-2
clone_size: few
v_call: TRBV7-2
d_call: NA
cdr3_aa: CASSLSLGSYGYTF
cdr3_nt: TGTGCCAGCAGCCTTTCCCTGGGTAGCTATGGCTACACCTTC

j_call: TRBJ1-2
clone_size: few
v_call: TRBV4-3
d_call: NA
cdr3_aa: CASSQRVPGKDGYTF
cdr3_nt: TGCGCCAGCAGCCAGCGAGTCCCGGGGAAAGATGGCTACACCTTC

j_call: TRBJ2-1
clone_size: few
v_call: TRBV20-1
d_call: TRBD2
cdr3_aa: CSARGRLSGGALNEQFF
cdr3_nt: TGCAGTGCTAGGGGGAGGTTAAGCGGGGGGGCCCTCAATGAGCAGTTCTTC

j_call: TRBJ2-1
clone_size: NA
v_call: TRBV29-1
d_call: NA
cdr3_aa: CSVDANEQFF
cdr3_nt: TGCAGCGTTGACGCCAATGAGCAGTTCTTC

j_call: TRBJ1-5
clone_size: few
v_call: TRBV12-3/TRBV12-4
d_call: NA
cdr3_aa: CASSPTGGGQPQHF
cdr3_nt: TGTGCCAGCAGTCCCACCGGGGGAGGTCAGCCCCAGCATTTT

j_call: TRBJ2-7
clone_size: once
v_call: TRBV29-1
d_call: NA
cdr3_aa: CSVDLRWGEQYF
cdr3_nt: TGCAGCGTTGACCTAAGGTGGGGCGAGCAGTACTTC

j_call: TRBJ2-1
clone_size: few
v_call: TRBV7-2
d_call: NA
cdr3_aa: CASSLAARNSYNEQFF
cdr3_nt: TGTGCCAGCAGCTTAGCCGCCAGAAACTCCTACAATGAGCAGTTCTTC

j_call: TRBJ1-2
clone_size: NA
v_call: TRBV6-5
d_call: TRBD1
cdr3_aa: CASSESRTGGYTF
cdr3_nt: TGTGCCAGCAGTGAATCTAGGACAGGTGGCTACACCTTC

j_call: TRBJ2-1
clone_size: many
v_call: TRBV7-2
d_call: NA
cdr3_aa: CASSRRVGSSYNEQFF
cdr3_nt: TGTGCCAGCAGCCGCCGAGTGGGGAGCTCCTACAATGAGCAGTTCTTC

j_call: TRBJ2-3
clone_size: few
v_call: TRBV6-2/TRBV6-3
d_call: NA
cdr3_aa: CASSSLGTPDTQYF
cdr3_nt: TGTGCCAGCAGTTCTCTAGGGACCCCGGATACGCAGTATTTT

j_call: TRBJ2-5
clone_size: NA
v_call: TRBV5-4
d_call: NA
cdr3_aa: CASSLARDVIQETQYF
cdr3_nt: TGTGCCAGCAGCTTGGCCAGGGACGTCATCCAAGAGACCCAGTACTTC

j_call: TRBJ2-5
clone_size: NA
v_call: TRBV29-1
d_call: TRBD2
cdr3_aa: CSVCKGLAGWETQYF
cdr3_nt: TGCAGCGTTTGCAAGGGACTAGCAGGGTGGGAGACCCAGTACTTC

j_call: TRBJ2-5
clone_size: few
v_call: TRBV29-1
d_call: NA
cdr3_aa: CSAEMPGPQETQYF
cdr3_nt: TGCAGCGCTGAGATGCCGGGACCCCAAGAGACCCAGTACTTC

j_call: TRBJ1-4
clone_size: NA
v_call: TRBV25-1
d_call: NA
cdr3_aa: CASSSRTAQEKLFF
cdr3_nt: TGTGCCAGCAGTTCCAGGACAGCTCAGGAAAAACTGTTTTTT

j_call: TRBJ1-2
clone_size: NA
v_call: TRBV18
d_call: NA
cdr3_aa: CTSSPLPKFSDNYGYTF
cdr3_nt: TGTACCAGCTCACCACTACCCAAGTTCAGCGATAACTATGGCTACACCTTC

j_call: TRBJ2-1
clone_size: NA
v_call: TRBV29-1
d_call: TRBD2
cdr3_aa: CSVEQSGDDNEQFF
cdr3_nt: TGCAGCGTTGAACAAAGCGGGGACGACAATGAGCAGTTCTTC

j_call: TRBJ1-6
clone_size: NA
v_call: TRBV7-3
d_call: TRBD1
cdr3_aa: CASSKPGQSITGNSPLHF
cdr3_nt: TGTGCCAGCAGTAAACCGGGACAGTCGATAACGGGGAATTCACCCCTCCACTTT

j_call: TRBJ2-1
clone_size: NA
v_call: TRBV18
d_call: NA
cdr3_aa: CASSPRSGAGYNEQFF
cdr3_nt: TGTGCCAGCTCACCACGTTCGGGGGCGGGGTACAATGAGCAGTTCTTC

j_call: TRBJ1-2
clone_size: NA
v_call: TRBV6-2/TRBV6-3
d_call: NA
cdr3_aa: CARQLRRSAYGYTF
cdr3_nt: TGTGCCAGACAACTGCGCCGATCAGCCTATGGCTACACCTTC

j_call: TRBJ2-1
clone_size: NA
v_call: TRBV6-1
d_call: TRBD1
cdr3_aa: CASGRQGNEQFF
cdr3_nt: TGTGCCAGCGGAAGACAGGGAAATGAGCAGTTCTTC

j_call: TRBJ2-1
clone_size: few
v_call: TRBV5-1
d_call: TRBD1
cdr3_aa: CASSGGTVHEQFF
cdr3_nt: TGCGCCAGCAGCGGTGGGACAGTCCATGAGCAGTTCTTC

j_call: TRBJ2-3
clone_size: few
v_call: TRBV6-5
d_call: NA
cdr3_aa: CASSDYRTDTQYF
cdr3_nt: TGTGCCAGCTCAGACTACCGCACAGATACGCAGTATTTT

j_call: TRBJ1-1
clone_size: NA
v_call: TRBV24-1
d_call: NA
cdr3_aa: CATSDGSPNTEAFF
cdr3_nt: TGTGCCACCAGTGACGGTTCGCCGAACACTGAAGCTTTCTTT

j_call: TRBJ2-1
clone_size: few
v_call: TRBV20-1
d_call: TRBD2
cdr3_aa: CSASRTSGGSYNEQFF
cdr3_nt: TGCAGTGCTAGTAGGACTAGCGGGGGCTCCTACAATGAGCAGTTCTTC

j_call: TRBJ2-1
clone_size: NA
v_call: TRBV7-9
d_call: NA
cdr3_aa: CASGVGASYNEQFF
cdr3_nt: TGTGCCAGCGGGGTGGGGGCCTCCTACAATGAGCAGTTCTTC

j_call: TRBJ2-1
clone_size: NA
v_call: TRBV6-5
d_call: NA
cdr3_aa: CASSDGIRGDAKFF
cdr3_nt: TGTGCCAGCAGTGACGGTATCAGGGGGGATGCGAAGTTCTTC

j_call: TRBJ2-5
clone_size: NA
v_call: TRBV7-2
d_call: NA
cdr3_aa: CASSLDRTAVNEQYF
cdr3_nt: TGTGCCAGCAGCTTAGACCGGACGGCGGTCAATGAGCAGTACTTC

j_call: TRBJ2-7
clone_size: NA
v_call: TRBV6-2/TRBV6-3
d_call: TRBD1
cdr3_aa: CASSSAPGQATEQYF
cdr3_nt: TGTGCCAGCAGTTCCGCGCCGGGACAGGCAACCGAGCAGTACTTC

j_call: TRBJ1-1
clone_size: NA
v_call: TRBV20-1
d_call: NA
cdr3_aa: CSAHGDMNTEAFF
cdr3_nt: TGCAGTGCTCACGGGGACATGAACACTGAAGCTTTCTTT

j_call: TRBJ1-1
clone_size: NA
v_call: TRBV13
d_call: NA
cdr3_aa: CASSKDGDGPRGTEAFF
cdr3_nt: TGTGCCAGCAGCAAGGACGGGGACGGACCTCGGGGCACTGAAGCTTTCTTT

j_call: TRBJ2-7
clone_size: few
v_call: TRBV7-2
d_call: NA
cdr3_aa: CASSLWTVSYEQYF
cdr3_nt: TGTGCCAGCAGCTTATGGACGGTCTCCTACGAGCAGTACTTC

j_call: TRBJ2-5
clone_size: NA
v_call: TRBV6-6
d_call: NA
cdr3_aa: CASSYYTGQLQETQYF
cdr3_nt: TGTGCCAGCAGTTACTACACTGGACAGTTACAAGAGACCCAGTACTTC

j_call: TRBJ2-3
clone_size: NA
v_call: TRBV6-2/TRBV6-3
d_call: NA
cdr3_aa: CASSYSRGAGYTDTQYF
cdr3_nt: TGTGCCAGCAGTTACTCGAGGGGGGCCGGTTACACAGATACGCAGTATTTT

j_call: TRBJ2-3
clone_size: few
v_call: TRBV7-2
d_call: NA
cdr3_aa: CASSLWQGTDTQYF
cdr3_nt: TGTGCCAGCAGCTTATGGCAGGGCACAGATACGCAGTATTTT

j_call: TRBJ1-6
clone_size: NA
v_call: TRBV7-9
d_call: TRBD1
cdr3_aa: CASRYLGTDNSPLHF
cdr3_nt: TGTGCCAGCAGGTATCTCGGGACAGATAATTCACCCCTCCACTTT